These T cell receptor beta chains were read from a single sample in a study of T-cell reconstitution after alpha-beta-depleted transplantation in children. TCRdb reanalysed the PCR reads using MiXCR and keeps one entry per CDR3 protein. Among about 580,000 distinct CDR3 sequences listed, 20% to 30% were seen once. Specimen: PBMCs, collected before TCRalphabeta/CD19-depleted stem cell transplant. The receptor set was obtained from a boy younger than two with Wiskott-Aldrich syndrome, due to receive a stem cell transplant. CDR3s include the opening cysteine and the closing phenylalanine or tryptophan. The D gene is left open where the match is weak. Expanded clones get a size class; other rows say once, few or many, or leave the size out.

D	V	size	J	DNA	CDR3
.	TRBV27	.	TRBJ1-2	TGTGCCAGCAGTGGATATACAGGGAACTATGGCTACACCTTC	CASSGYTGNYGYTF
TRBD2	TRBV20-1	few	TRBJ2-7	TGCAGTGCTAGAGATGGCGGGAGGGACCCCTACGAGCAGTACTTC	CSARDGGRDPYEQYF
TRBD2	TRBV30	few	TRBJ2-7	TGTGCCTGGAGTGAATTACCTAGCGGGGCCTACGAGCAGTACTTC	CAWSELPSGAYEQYF
TRBD2	TRBV6-5	few	TRBJ2-1	TGTGCCAGCAGTTACCGAATACCCCACTCTAGCGGGAGCCGGGGTGAGCAGTTCTTC	CASSYRIPHSSGSRGEQFF
.	TRBV20-1	.	TRBJ1-6	TGCAGTGCTAGTAGGCCAGTTAAATATAATTCACCCCTCCACTTT	CSASRPVKYNSPLHF
.	TRBV7-7	.	TRBJ1-2	TGTGCCAGCAGCTTAGGTTTGGGTTGGCCTTCCTATGGCTACACCTTC	CASSLGLGWPSYGYTF
TRBD2	TRBV5-1	few	TRBJ2-1	TGCGCCAGCAGCCGATCCGGGACTAGCGGGAATGAGCAGTTCTTC	CASSRSGTSGNEQFF
.	TRBV28	.	TRBJ1-5	TGTGCCAGCAGACCCGGACGGCGTAATCAGCCCCAGCATTTT	CASRPGRRNQPQHF
.	TRBV20-1	few	TRBJ1-4	TGCAGTGCTAGAGATCCAAGGACGAATGAAAAACTGTTTTTT	CSARDPRTNEKLFF
.	TRBV9	.	TRBJ2-2	TGTGCCAGCAGCGTAAGGCTATCCGGGGAGCTGTTTTTT	CASSVRLSGELFF
.	TRBV7-2	.	TRBJ1-5	TGTGCCAGCAGAAGACGCGGGGGAGAAGATCAGCCCCAGCATTTT	CASRRRGGEDQPQHF
TRBD2	TRBV7-2	.	TRBJ2-2	TGTGCCAGCAGCCCGGACCCCCTAGCGGCTTACACCGGGGAGCTGTTTTTT	CASSPDPLAAYTGELFF
.	TRBV20-1	.	TRBJ2-1	TGCAGTGCTCTACACTTCAACTCCTACAATGAGCAGTTCTTC	CSALHFNSYNEQFF
.	TRBV28	few	TRBJ2-2	TGTGCCAGCAGTTTATGGGGAGGCACCGGGGAGCTGTTTTTT	CASSLWGGTGELFF
.	TRBV5-1	.	TRBJ2-7	TGCGCCAGCAGCTGGCTCCCGGGACACACGGACCGATCCTACGAGCAGTACTTC	CASSWLPGHTDRSYEQYF
TRBD1	TRBV10-3	few	TRBJ2-3	TGTGCCATCAGAAGGGACAGCCCCATTAGCACAGATACGCAGTATTTT	CAIRRDSPISTDTQYF